Shown below are 7 T cell receptor beta chains from a single sample sequenced in a study of T cell repertoires in cytomegalovirus infection. TCRdb analysed the reads with MiXCR anew, one entry per CDR3 protein. The repertoire holds about 490,000 distinct CDR3 sequences, with about 11% as singletons. The specimen was PBMCs. The receptors were gathered from a human donor in good health (CMV status not recorded). Some clones in this sample may be carry-over from other donors' samples.

This clonotype was observed at least ten times. V usage is TRBV6-6 and J usage is TRBJ2-3, with no clear D. Trimming left V 5 bases short and J 4 bases short, with 7 bases between. Germline V gene sequence: CDR1 MNHNY, CDR2 SVGAGI (reference sequence). The length of the CDR3 is 12 residues. The CDR3 here is CASSDRADTQYF. The CDR3 DNA reads as TGTGCCAGCAGTGATCGGGCAGATACGCAGTATTTT.

The table lists this clonotype with many counts. J is TRBJ1-1 and V is TRBV7-2, with D possibly being TRBD1 (5 bases). The V and J ends lost 2 bases and 8 bases respectively, with 12 bases between them. The germline V gene has CDR1 SGHTA and CDR2 FQGNSA. CDR3 size: 13 residues. CDR3: CASSLIGTPEAFF. DNA for the CDR3: TGTGCCAGCAGCTTAATAGGGACCCCCGAAGCTTTCTTT.

There are many counts of this clonotype. This chain links TRBV10-2 with TRBJ1-3; TRBD1 aligns across 10 bases. The CDR3 has 15 amino acids. After removal of 4 bases from V and 4 bases from J, the junction contained 4 bases not matched to a gene. The germline CDR1 and CDR2 sequences are WSHSY and SAAADI. CDR3 residues: CASSVTTGGGNTIYF. The CDR3, as DNA: TGCGCCAGCAGTGTCACGACAGGGGGCGGAAACACCATATATTTT.

There are many counts of this clonotype. V is TRBV7-8 and J is TRBJ2-1; 7 bases agree with TRBD2. V dropped 5 bases and J dropped 3; count of bases not matched to a gene: 7. The germline V gene has CDR1 SGHVS and CDR2 FQNEAQ. This CDR3 comprises 15 residues. The CDR3 loop is CASSLVGGDYNEQFF. The CDR3 nucleotides read TGTGCCAGCAGCCTGGTGGGGGGGGACTACAATGAGCAGTTCTTC. The full variable domain, rest sourced from reference TRBV7-8 and TRBJ2-1, is GAGVSQSPRYKVAKRGQDVALRCDPISGHVSLFWYQQALGQGPEFLTYFQNEAQLDKSGLPSDRFFAERPEGSVSTLKIQRTQQEDSAVYLCASSLVGGDYNEQFFGPGTRLTVL.

This clonotype was counted a few times. The gene calls are TRBV27 and TRBJ1-1; D is unclear. V was clipped by 8 bases and J by 5 bases, with 12 bases between them. The CDR3 has 12 amino acids. Germline V CDR1 and CDR2: MNHEY, SMNVEV (reference sequence). This chain's CDR3 is CASFLGRTEAFF. In nucleotides, the CDR3 is TGTGCCAGCTTCCTAGGGAGGACTGAAGCTTTCTTT.

This clonotype was counted ten times or more. The genes are TRBV4-2 and TRBJ1-3, with 9 bases that match TRBD1. CDR1 is LGHNA and CDR2 is YNFKEQ in the germline V gene. After removal of 4 bases from V and 0 bases from J, the junction contained 7 bases not matched to a gene. This CDR3 is built from 17 residues. CDR3: CASSPTDRGFSGNTIYF. The CDR3 region has the DNA TGTGCCAGCAGCCCTACTGACAGGGGGTTCTCTGGAAACACCATATATTTT.

This clonotype showed up many times. The chain combines TRBV11-2 with TRBJ2-1, with 7 positions matching TRBD1. Looked up from germline, CDR1 is SGHAT and CDR2 is FQNNGV. This CDR3 has 15 residues. Trimming at V came to 1 base and at J to 9 bases, leaving 9 bases not matched to a gene. CDR3 sequence reads: CASSLAPDRAGEQFF. The CDR3 bases are TGTGCCAGCAGCTTAGCCCCTGACAGGGCTGGTGAGCAGTTCTTC.